What follows are 29 T cell receptor beta chains derived from one specimen sequenced in a study of cytomegalovirus exposure and HLA in healthy donors (dated by TCRdb to about 2017). The library was prepared using the immunoSEQ multiplex PCR assay. For the multiplex PCR, a mixture combining 60 forward primers for TCR Vbeta segments and 13 reverse primers for TCR Jbeta segments was used. TCRdb retrieved this table from immuneACCESS and kept in-frame rearrangements only. Not all clones are present; in checked studies, unresolved V genes account for under half, and no reason is known for the remainder. For this sample there are about 190,000 clones; over 70% appear just once. The top ten clonotypes cover 3.1% of the sample. Source material: PBMCs. Receptors were obtained from a woman in her 30s in good health and CMV-seropositive.

This clone was seen a few times. The chain recombines TRBV6-6 with TRBJ1-1, with D tentatively TRBD1 (5 bases). The germline CDR1 and CDR2 sequences are MNHNY and SVGAGI (reference sequence). The CDR3 spans 15 residues. V dropped 2 bases and J dropped 6 bases, with 16 bases sitting between them. This chain's CDR3 is CASSYRRGGRPEAFF. The CDR3 DNA sequence: TGTGCCAGCAGTTACCGGCGGGGGGGACGACCTGAAGCTTTCTTT.

This clone was observed a handful of times. As DNA, the CDR3 is TGTGCCAGCAGCTTAACAGGTGGCTCTGGAAACACCATATATTTT. Protein: CASSLTGGSGNTIYF. This chain connects TRBV11-2 to TRBJ1-3; tentative D call: TRBD1 (5 bases). With 2 bases removed from V and 0 bases from J, the gap between germline ends came to 8 bases. The CDR3 contains 15 residues. Germline loops: CDR1 SGHAT, CDR2 FQNNGV. Together with reference TRBV11-2 and TRBJ1-3, the CDR3 gives the full variable domain: EAGVAQSPRYKIIEKRQSVAFWCNPISGHATLYWYQQILGQGPKLLIQFQNNGVVDDSQLPKDRFSAERLKGVDSTLKIQPAKLEDSAVYLCASSLTGGSGNTIYFGEGSWLTVV.

V is TRBV5-1 and J is TRBJ2-7; 9 bases fit TRBD1. The CDR3 runs to 15 residues. Germline V CDR1 and CDR2: SGHRS, YFSETQ. Trimming cost V 0 bases and J 7 bases; bases outside gene matches: 8. The CDR3: CASSLVGQGSNEQYF. CDR3 sequence (DNA): TGCGCCAGCAGCTTGGTGGGACAGGGAAGTAATGAGCAGTACTTC.

The J gene is TRBJ2-5, the V gene TRBV29-1, with 9 bases that match TRBD2. The DNA matches TRBJ2-7 better at its end, which makes the J call doubtful. Germline V CDR1 and CDR2: SQVTM, ANQGSEA. The CDR3 length is 13 residues. The CDR3 bases are TGCAGCGCCGAACCTAGCGGGACAACCGAGCAGTACTTC. Its protein product is CSAEPSGTTEQYF.

The chain recombines TRBV11-2 with TRBJ1-1; TRBD1 is a possible D gene (5 bases). The CDR3 has 18 amino acids. Trimming stripped 1 base from V and 2 bases from J, with 20 bases between. CDR1 is SGHAT and CDR2 is FQNNGV in the germline V gene. The CDR3: CASSLVPRGQQSNTEAFF. CDR3 in DNA: TGTGCCAGCAGCTTAGTACCTAGGGGCCAACAATCAAACACTGAAGCTTTCTTT.

The V and J genes are TRBV7-2 and TRBJ2-1, with D possibly being TRBD1 (6 bases). In germline, CDR1 is SGHTA, CDR2 FQGNSA. V was pared by 5 bases and J by 4 bases, with 9 bases between. CDR3 length equals 13 residues. CDR3 loop: CASSIGQYNEQFF. Here the CDR3 DNA reads TGTGCCAGCAGCATAGGACAGTACAATGAGCAGTTCTTC.

The chain recombines TRBV27 with TRBJ2-7; 9 bases match TRBD1. Germline trimming cut 6 bases from V and 6 bases from J; bases unmatched to any gene: 15. The CDR3 consists of 16 residues. Germline assignment: CDR1 MNHEY and CDR2 SMNVEV (reference sequence). DNA for the CDR3: TGTGCCAGCAGCCGAACCACGGGACAGGGATTAGGCGAGCAGTACTTC. Residues: CASSRTTGQGLGEQYF.

The chain is built from TRBV6-5 and TRBJ2-1, with TRBD2 as a possible D gene (6 bases). Per the germline V gene, CDR1 is MNHEY and CDR2 is SVGAGI. V shed 4 bases and J shed 1 base, with 11 bases lying between them. The CDR3 has 15 amino acids. The chain's CDR3 is CASSLTSFSYNEQFF. CDR3 DNA sequence: TGTGCCAGCAGTTTAACTAGCTTTTCCTACAATGAGCAGTTCTTC.

V and J are TRBV29-1 and TRBJ1-2; D call uncertain. CDR1 is SQVTM and CDR2 is ANQGSEA in the germline V gene. V was cut by 1 base and J by 6 bases, with 6 bases left in between. The CDR3 sequence is 11 residues long. The chain's CDR3 is CSVEGEDGYTF. CDR3 DNA sequence: TGCAGCGTTGAAGGCGAAGATGGCTACACCTTC. Combining the CDR3 with reference TRBV29-1 and TRBJ1-2 gives the whole variable domain SAVISQKPSRDICQRGTSLTIQCQVDSQVTMMFWYRQQPGQSLTLIATANQGSEATYESGFVIDKFPISRPNLTFSTLTVSNMSPEDSSIYLCSVEGEDGYTFGSGTRLTVV.

The chain is built from TRBV9 and TRBJ2-5, with a tentative D call TRBD2 (6 bases). Judging by the DNA end, TRBJ2-7 fits better; the J call may be wrong. The CDR3 runs 12 residues. Germline CDR1 SGDLS, CDR2 YYNGEE. The CDR3 region is CASSAGLYEQYF. CDR3 DNA sequence: TGTGCCAGCAGCGCGGGACTCTACGAGCAGTACTTC.

The rearrangement joins TRBV28 to TRBJ2-5; D possibly corresponds to TRBD2 (6 bases). With 2 bases removed from V and 7 bases from J, the gap between germline ends came to 11 bases. The V gene's germline CDR1 is MDHEN and CDR2 SYDVKM. The CDR3 extends over 13 amino acids. For the CDR3, the DNA is TGTGCCAGCAGTTTAAGTACCGGGGGGACCCAGTACTTC. Protein sequence: CASSLSTGGTQYF.

This chain uses TRBV5-4 with TRBJ2-1, with TRBD2 matching 8 bases. Trimming took 0 bases from V and 1 from J; bases not matched to a gene: 6. Germline-derived CDR1 and CDR2 are SGHNT and YYREEE (reference sequence). There are 17 residues in the CDR3. The CDR3 DNA sequence: TGTGCCAGCAGCTTGGAGGTTACGGGAGGGTCCTACAATGAGCAGTTCTTC. Its translation: CASSLEVTGGSYNEQFF.

The V gene is TRBV27, the J gene TRBJ2-3, with TRBD2 matching 16 bases. V shed 0 bases and J 4 bases; nucleotides not matched to a gene: 7. CDR1 and CDR2 (germline): MNHEY, SMNVEV (reference sequence). The CDR3 totals 19 residues. The DNA of the CDR3 is TGTGCCAGCAGTTTATCCGGGACTAGCGGGAGGGTGAGGGCAGATACGCAGTATTTT. Translating it yields CASSLSGTSGRVRADTQYF.

This chain connects TRBV6-1 to TRBJ2-3, with D unclear. The germline V and J ends were trimmed by 1 base and 2 bases, with 13 bases remaining between them. Germline assignment: CDR1 MNHNS and CDR2 SASEGT. The CDR3 spans 16 residues. The CDR3, as DNA: TGTGCCAGCAGTGAAGGGGTCAGGCGAAACACAGATACGCAGTATTTT. Amino acid sequence: CASSEGVRRNTDTQYF.

Worth noting for this clone: Its ends do not fully match the called genes, so a read error is possible. The chain has TRBV7-9 and TRBJ1-2; perhaps TRBD1 as D (6 bases). Germline values: CDR1 SEHNR, CDR2 FQNEAQ (reference sequence). This CDR3 has 14 residues. The CDR3 bases are TGTTCCAGCAGCTTTCCAGGGGCTAACTATGGCTACACCTTC. It codes for CSSSFPGANYGYTF.

This clone was counted a few times. V and J are TRBV6-1 and TRBJ2-6; no firm D call. In germline, CDR1 is MNHNS, CDR2 SASEGT. There are 15 residues in the CDR3. The germline V and J ends were trimmed by 2 bases and 0 bases, with 5 bases remaining between them. Here the CDR3 reads CASSEILSGANVLTF. CDR3 DNA: TGTGCCAGCAGTGAAATCCTCTCTGGGGCCAACGTCCTGACTTTC.

The CDR3 sequence: CASSGRVGEQYF. Written as DNA, the CDR3 is TGTGCCAGCAGCGGCAGGGTGGGGGAGCAGTACTTC. The chain combines TRBV11-2 with TRBJ2-7; D is perhaps TRBD1 (5 bases). CDR1 is SGHAT and CDR2 is FQNNGV in the germline V gene. The CDR3 totals 12 residues. V lost 5 bases and J lost 7, with 12 bases in between.

The chain couples TRBV15 to TRBJ2-7; D perhaps matches TRBD1 (6 bases). This CDR3 is built from 15 residues. Germline assignment: CDR1 LNHNV and CDR2 YYDKDF (reference sequence). V was trimmed by 3 bases and J by 7 bases, leaving 19 bases between them. The CDR3 nucleotides read TGTGCCACCAGCAGTGAGGCAGGGGCCTTTGAGGAGCAGTACTTC. Its protein product is CATSSEAGAFEEQYF.

The chain joins TRBV27 to TRBJ1-2, with 7 bases identical to TRBD1. After removal of 8 bases from V and 3 bases from J, the junction contained 9 bases not matched to a gene. This CDR3 comprises 14 residues. Per the germline V gene, CDR1 is MNHEY and CDR2 is SMNVEV (reference sequence). The DNA of the CDR3 is TGTGCCAGCGCCTCCTTCCAGGGGGACTATGGCTACACCTTC. This translates into CASASFQGDYGYTF.

The chain uses TRBV25-1 and TRBJ2-5, with D perhaps matching TRBD2 (6 bases). In germline, CDR1 is MGHDK, CDR2 SYGVNS. The CDR3 consists of 14 residues. V shed 5 bases and J shed 6 bases, with 16 bases lying between them. CDR3: CASSITGGLKTQYF. The CDR3 coding sequence is TGTGCCAGCAGTATCACCGGGGGATTAAAGACCCAGTACTTC.

This chain links TRBV5-1 with TRBJ1-4; 9 bases map to TRBD1. The CDR3 extends over 15 amino acids. V shed 4 bases and J 5 bases; nucleotides not matched to a gene: 6. Germline-derived CDR1 and CDR2 are SGHRS and YFSETQ. CDR3 region: CASSIGQGKNEKLFF. CDR3 DNA: TGCGCCAGCAGCATCGGACAGGGGAAGAATGAAAAACTGTTTTTT.

The genes are TRBV6-6 and TRBJ2-3; D may be TRBD1 (5 bases). Trimming took 7 bases from V and 5 from J, leaving 10 bases between them. Germline loops: CDR1 MNHNY, CDR2 SVGAGI (reference sequence). CDR3 length: 12 amino acids. The CDR3 nucleotides are TGTGCCAGCACCCTAAGGGGAGATACGCAGTATTTT. It is translated as CASTLRGDTQYF.

The chain carries TRBV19 and TRBJ2-1, with 9 bases lining up with TRBD2. V shed 3 bases, J shed 0 bases, and the junction held 3 bases outside the gene matches. CDR1 is LNHDA, CDR2 SQIVND, per germline (reference sequence). This CDR3 has 16 amino acids. The DNA for the CDR3 is TGTGCCAGTAGTATTAATAGCGGGGGCTCCTACAATGAGCAGTTCTTC. Translation gives CASSINSGGSYNEQFF. The whole variable domain, remainder taken from reference TRBV19 and TRBJ2-1, is DGGITQSPKYLFRKEGQNVTLSCEQNLNHDAMYWYRQDPGQGLRLIYYSQIVNDFQKGDIAEGYSVSREKKESFPLTVTSAQKNPTAFYLCASSINSGGSYNEQFFGPGTRLTVL.

V usage is TRBV6-5 and J usage is TRBJ1-1; 8 positions agree with TRBD1. Germline loops: CDR1 MNHEY, CDR2 SVGAGI. CDR3 length: 14 amino acids. Losses at the gene ends were 5 bases for V and 6 bases for J; bases not matched to a gene: 8. The CDR3 DNA reads TGTGCCAGCAGTACACAGGGGGGAGGCCCTGAAGCTTTCTTT. Translated, it gives CASSTQGGGPEAFF.

The V call is TRBV19, the J call TRBJ2-2, with a tentative D call TRBD1 (6 bases). Germline loops: CDR1 LNHDA, CDR2 SQIVND (reference sequence). V was cut by 4 bases and J by 3 bases, with 21 bases left in between. CDR3 length equals 18 residues. The CDR3 sequence is CASSTRALGAADTGELFF. CDR3 sequence (DNA): TGTGCCAGTAGTACAAGGGCGTTGGGGGCGGCTGACACCGGGGAGCTGTTTTTT.

The CDR3 loop is CASGDKPGEQYF. The CDR3 DNA reads as TGTGCCAGCGGGGACAAACCGGGCGAGCAGTACTTC. This rearrangement joins TRBV6-6 to TRBJ2-7; TRBD1 is a possible D gene (6 bases). The V gene lost 8 bases and the J gene lost 6 bases, with 14 bases spanning the gap. The germline V gene has CDR1 MNHNY and CDR2 SVGAGI (reference sequence). CDR3 length: 12 amino acids.

Comment on this clone: An end of the junction does not agree with germline; a read error may underlie this. The V call is TRBV6-5, the J call TRBJ2-7, with a tentative D call TRBD1 (6 bases). The CDR3 loop spans 15 amino acids. Germline CDR1 is MNHEY and CDR2 is SVGAGI. The CDR3 is CANSSPPQGHVEQYF. CDR3 DNA sequence: TGTGCCAACAGTTCCCCCCCGCAGGGACACGTCGAGCAGTACTTC.

The CDR3 sequence: CASSLELEQFF. CDR3 in DNA: TGTGCCAGCAGCTTAGAACTAGAGCAGTTCTTC. The chain combines TRBV7-9 with TRBJ2-1; D remains unclear. Germline CDR1 is SEHNR and CDR2 is FQNEAQ (reference sequence). V lost 1 base and J lost 10, with 5 bases in between. The CDR3 sequence is 11 residues long.

The CDR3 region has the DNA TGTGCCAGCACCCCGGGACATTTTTACGAGCAGTACTTC. Translation: CASTPGHFYEQYF. This sequence joins TRBV28 and TRBJ2-7; the D gene is possibly TRBD1 (6 bases). The CDR3 consists of 13 residues. The germline V gene has CDR1 MDHEN and CDR2 SYDVKM. Trimming shortened V by 7 bases and J by 4 bases, and 14 bases separated the two germline ends.